This T cell receptor (beta chain) was recovered during a study of blood T cell repertoires in COVID-19. Whole-study context: Sources were T cells, B-cell-depleted T cells, or PBMCs; the material itself was cDNA or gDNA.

Per the study methods: By means of reference gene primer amplification, nucleated cell counts were estimated. The assay was immunoSEQ multiplex PCR, and TCRdb's table has in-frame clones only and misses some. For V, J and clone size, that table is used; D and trimming come from the DNA. The sample yields 30,000 to 35,000 clones, about four fifths seen once. This clone showed up just once. Germline V gene sequence: CDR1 MNHEY, CDR2 SVGAGI. There are 13 residues in the CDR3. Trimming at V came to 6 bases and at J to 7 bases, leaving 5 bases not matched to a gene. The receptor was derived from a man aged 50-59 years with acute or convalescent COVID-19. The sample taken for sequencing was peripheral blood. The rearrangement joins TRBV6-5 to TRBJ1-5; 8 positions match TRBD1. CDR3 protein: CASRGQGWQPQHF. The CDR3 region has the DNA TGTGCCAGCAGAGGACAGGGTTGGCAGCCCCAGCATTTT.